This TCR beta chain is drawn from a study of blood T cell repertoires in COVID-19. Across the whole study: COVID-19 samples, acute and convalescent, were from the United States, Italy and Spain.

Method: immunoSEQ multiplex PCR; TCRdb's copy keeps in-frame clones and lacks some. Here the sample spans more than 300,000 clones, around 88% being singletons. The V gene lost 0 bases and the J gene lost 3 bases, with 6 bases spanning the gap. The CDR3 length is 13 residues. Germline CDR1 is MNHNY and CDR2 is SVGAGI (reference sequence). Material for sequencing was peripheral blood. This chain uses TRBV6-6 with TRBJ2-7; no firm D call. The sequence was obtained from a woman in her 30s with COVID-19, enrolled during active disease. The CDR3 spells CASSYSGNYEQYF. In DNA form, the CDR3 reads TGTGCCAGCAGTTACTCGGGCAACTACGAGCAGTACTTC.